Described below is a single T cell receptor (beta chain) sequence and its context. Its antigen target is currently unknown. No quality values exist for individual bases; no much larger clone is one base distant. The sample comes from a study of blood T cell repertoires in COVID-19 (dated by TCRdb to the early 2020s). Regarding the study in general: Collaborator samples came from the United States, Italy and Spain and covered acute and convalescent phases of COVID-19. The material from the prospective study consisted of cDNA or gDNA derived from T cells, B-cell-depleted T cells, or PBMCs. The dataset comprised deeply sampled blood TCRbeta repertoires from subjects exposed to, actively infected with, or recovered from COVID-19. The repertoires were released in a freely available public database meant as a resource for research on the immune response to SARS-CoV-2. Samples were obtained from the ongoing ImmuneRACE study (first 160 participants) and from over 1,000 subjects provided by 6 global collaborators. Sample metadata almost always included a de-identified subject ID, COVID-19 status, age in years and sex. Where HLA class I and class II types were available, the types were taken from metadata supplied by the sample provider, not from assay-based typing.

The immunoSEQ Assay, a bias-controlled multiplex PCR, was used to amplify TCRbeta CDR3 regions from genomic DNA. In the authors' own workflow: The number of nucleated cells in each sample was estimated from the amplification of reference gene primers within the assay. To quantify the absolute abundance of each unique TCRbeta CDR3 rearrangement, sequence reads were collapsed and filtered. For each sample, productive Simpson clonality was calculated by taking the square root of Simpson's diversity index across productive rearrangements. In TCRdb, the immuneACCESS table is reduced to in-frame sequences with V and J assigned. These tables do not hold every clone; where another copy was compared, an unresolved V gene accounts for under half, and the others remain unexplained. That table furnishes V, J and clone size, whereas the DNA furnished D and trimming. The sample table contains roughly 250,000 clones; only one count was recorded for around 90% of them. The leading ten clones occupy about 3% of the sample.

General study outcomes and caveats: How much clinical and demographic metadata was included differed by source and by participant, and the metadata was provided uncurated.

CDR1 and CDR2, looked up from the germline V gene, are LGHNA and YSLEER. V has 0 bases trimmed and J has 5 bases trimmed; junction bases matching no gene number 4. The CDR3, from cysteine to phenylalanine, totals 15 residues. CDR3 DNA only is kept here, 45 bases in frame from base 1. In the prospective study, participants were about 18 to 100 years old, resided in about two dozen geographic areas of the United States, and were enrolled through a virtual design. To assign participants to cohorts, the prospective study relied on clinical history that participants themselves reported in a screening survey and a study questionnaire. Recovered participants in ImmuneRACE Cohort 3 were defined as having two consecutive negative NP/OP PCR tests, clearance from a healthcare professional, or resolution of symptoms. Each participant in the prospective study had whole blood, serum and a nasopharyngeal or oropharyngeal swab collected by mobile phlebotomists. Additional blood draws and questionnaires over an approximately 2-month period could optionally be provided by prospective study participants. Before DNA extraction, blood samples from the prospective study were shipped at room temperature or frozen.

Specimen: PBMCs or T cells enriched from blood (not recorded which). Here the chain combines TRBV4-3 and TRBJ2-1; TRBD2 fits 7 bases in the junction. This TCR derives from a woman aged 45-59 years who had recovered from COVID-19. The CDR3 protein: CASSQEPSGDNEQFF. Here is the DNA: TGCGCCAGCAGCCAAGAACCTAGCGGTGACAATGAGCAGTTCTTC.